This TCR beta chain stems from a study of regulatory T cells in long-lasting Graves disease. Study at large: Patients met the persistent Graves' disease definition after over 5 years of antithyroid drugs with positive TSH receptor antibodies.

The time point was: persistent/refractory GD, antithyroid drugs over 5 years with positive TRAb. Generation of the TCR library employed RNA extracted from PBMCs. Libraries of TCR beta came from iRepertoire HTBI primers plus Arm-PCR of CDR3 regions. In TCRdb, the multiplex PCR reads were re-called with MiXCR into one record per CDR3 protein. The table shows 600,000 to 850,000 distinct CDR3 sequences, with 25% to 35% occurring only once. The CDR3 sequence is 15 residues long. Trimming cost V 7 bases and J 0 bases; bases outside gene matches: 7. The TCR originated in a female donor with Graves disease. This chain connects TRBV12-3 or TRBV12-4 to TRBJ1-2, with 8 bases matching TRBD1. Material: peripheral blood mononuclear cells (PBMCs), obtained when the disease was refractory, from a patient treated with antithyroid drugs. The CDR3 DNA follows: TGTGCCAGCACCAGACAGGGGACCTCTAACTATGGCTACACCTTC. This gives the protein CASTRQGTSNYGYTF.